The 2 T cell receptor beta chains below all came from one sample that was sequenced in a study of identical twins (dated by TCRdb to the mid-2010s). The library was made by 5' RACE. Data came from an Illumina HiSeq 2000. TCRdb itself trimmed the public reads at Q25 with fastp, ran MiXCR and retained productive beta chains. Every distinct CDR3 protein forms one entry, paired with its most common genes and DNA. This sample holds 570,000 or so distinct CDR3 sequences; roughly 9.9% were observed only once. The top ten constitute roughly 3.2% of the sample. These data also formed part of another study, on yellow fever vaccine responses in identical twins.

The sample comprised PBMCs. The receptors come from a young woman in good health.

This clonotype was counted only a few times. This chain links TRBV2 with TRBJ2-3; the D is unclear. The V gene's germline CDR1 is SNHLY and CDR2 FYNNEI. V lost 6 bases to trimming and J lost 10 bases, with 11 bases between them. The CDR3 is 11 residues long. The DNA of the CDR3 is TGTGCCAGCAGCCCTCTGGCGGCGCAGTATTTT. Protein sequence: CASSPLAAQYF.

This clonotype has more than one count but fewer than ten. CDR3 sequence (DNA): TGCAGTGCTACAGGGCAAGTTTACGAGCAGTACTTC. Translated: CSATGQVYEQYF. This chain connects TRBV20-1 to TRBJ2-7, with a weak D call TRBD1 (5 bases). The V gene lost 4 bases and the J gene lost 4 bases, with 11 bases spanning the gap. Germline CDR1 DFQATT, CDR2 SNEGSKA (reference sequence). This CDR3 contains 12 residues.